This TCR beta chain was found in a study of OX40 agonist ivuxolimab in advanced cancers. Overall study context: The group had a mean age of roughly 56 years, ranged from roughly 20 to 80, and was roughly 83% male.

Germline assignment: CDR1 SNHLY and CDR2 FYNNEI. The CDR3 is made up of 16 amino acids. V was shortened by 4 bases and J by 1 base, with 16 bases between the two germline ends. Profiled with immunoSEQ multiplex PCR; TCRdb holds only in-frame clones, not every one. This sample has tens of thousands of clones, with approximately 80% found just once. This sample comprised CD4+ or CD8+ T cells sorted from blood, obtained in a trial of the OX40 agonist ivuxolimab. V usage is TRBV2 and J usage is TRBJ1-1; D remains ambiguous. The TCR was taken from an adult with an advanced solid tumor such as melanoma, head and neck, liver or kidney cancer. The CDR3: CASSALSGRQNTEAFF. The CDR3, as DNA: TGTGCCAGCAGTGCCCTCTCCGGACGGCAGAACACTGAAGCTTTCTTT.